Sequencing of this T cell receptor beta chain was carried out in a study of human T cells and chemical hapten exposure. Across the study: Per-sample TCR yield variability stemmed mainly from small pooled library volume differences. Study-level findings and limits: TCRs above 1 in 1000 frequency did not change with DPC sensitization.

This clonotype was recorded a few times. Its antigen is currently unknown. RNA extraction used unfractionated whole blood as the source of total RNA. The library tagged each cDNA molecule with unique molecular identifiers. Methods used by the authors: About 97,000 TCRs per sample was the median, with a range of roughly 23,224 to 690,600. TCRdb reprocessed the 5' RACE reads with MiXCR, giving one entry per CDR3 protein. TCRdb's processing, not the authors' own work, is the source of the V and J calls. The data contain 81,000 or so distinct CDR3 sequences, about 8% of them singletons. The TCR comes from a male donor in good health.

The CDR3 region is CSVEDNRDREGRYNEQFF. The CDR3 bases are TGCAGCGTTGAAGACAATCGGGACAGGGAAGGGAGATACAATGAGCAGTTCTTC. The chain is built from TRBV29-1 and TRBJ2-1, with TRBD1 matching over 9 bases. The V gene end was trimmed by 0 bases and the J gene end by 4 bases; junction bases not matched to a gene: 13. The CDR3 spans 18 residues. CDR1 is SQVTM and CDR2 is ANQGSEA in the germline V gene.